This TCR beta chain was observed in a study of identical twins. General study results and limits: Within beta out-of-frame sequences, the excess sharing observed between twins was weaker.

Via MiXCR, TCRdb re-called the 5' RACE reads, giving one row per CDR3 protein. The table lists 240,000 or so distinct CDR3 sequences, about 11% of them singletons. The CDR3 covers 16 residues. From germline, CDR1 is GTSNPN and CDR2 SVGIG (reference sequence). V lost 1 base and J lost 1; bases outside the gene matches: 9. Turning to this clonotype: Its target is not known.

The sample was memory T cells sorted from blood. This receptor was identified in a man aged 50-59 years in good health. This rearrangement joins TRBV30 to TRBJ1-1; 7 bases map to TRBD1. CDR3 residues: CAWSGKTGFKNTEAFF. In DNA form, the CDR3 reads TGTGCCTGGAGTGGCAAGACAGGGTTTAAGAACACTGAAGCTTTCTTT.